This T cell receptor (beta chain) was recorded in a study of response to subunit inactivated influenza vaccine. Notes on the study in general: With each seasonal influenza vaccination, the authors suggested, few new T cells are recruited.

On this clonotype: Its antigen is unknown.

From the RT-PCR reads, TCRdb called clonotypes with MiXCR, one entry per CDR3 protein. The table shows about 780,000 distinct CDR3 sequences, with about 18% occurring only once. This CDR3 has 14 amino acids. Per the germline V gene, CDR1 is MNHEY and CDR2 is SVGEGT. V lost 0 bases to trimming and J lost 10 bases; unmatched junction nucleotides: 3. This TCR came from a man aged 50-59 years who received an inactivated influenza vaccine. The specimen was PBMCs from blood, collected around 5 days after vaccination. The chain links TRBV6-2 or TRBV6-3 to TRBJ1-6, with TRBD1 matching over 7 bases. The CDR3 DNA reads as TGTGCCAGCAGTTACTCGGACAGGAGGTCACCCCTCCACTTT. Residues: CASSYSDRRSPLHF.